This TCR beta chain was captured in a study of blood T cell repertoires in COVID-19. The table came from immunoSEQ multiplex PCR; TCRdb's copy has only in-frame clones and leaves some out. This sample yields 120,000 or so clones, of which around 89% are seen a single time; 3.5% to 4% belongs to the top ten. Between the trimmed V and J ends, which lost 6 bases and 6 bases, there was a span of 11 bases. This CDR3 comprises 13 residues. Seattle participants joined during active infection and were tracked over time. V usage is TRBV12-3 or TRBV12-4 and J usage is TRBJ1-4, with a possible D match to TRBD1 (6 bases). Sequenced input: peripheral blood. The sequence was obtained from a woman aged 60 to 75 with COVID-19, enrolled during active disease. CDR3 sequence reads: CASSQNRDEKLFF. The CDR3 bases are TGTGCCAGCAGCCAGAACAGGGATGAAAAACTGTTTTTT.